The entry that follows covers one TCR beta chain sequence. Its antigen remains unidentified. This specimen belongs to a study of T-cell memory formation after mild COVID-19. For the study at large: The TCR clusters were mostly specific to one donor.

Each CDR3 protein is one row after TCRdb ran MiXCR on the 5' RACE reads. The data show about 58,000 distinct CDR3 sequences, with 25% to 30% seen just once and 40% to 45% held by the top ten. Looked up from germline, CDR1 is SGHDT and CDR2 is YYEEEE. V dropped 4 bases and J dropped 3 bases, with 17 bases sitting between them. CDR3 length equals 15 residues. Study observations and caveats: CD4+ bias marked clones expanding day 15 to 37, unlike balanced contracting clones. Largely, contracting CD4+ clones fell within CM and EM, and contracting CD8+ clones within EMRA. Pre-infection memory already had some responding clones, implying cross-reactive memory joined.

Sequenced material: PBMCs or a T cell subset sorted from them (not recorded which). The sequence derives from a man aged 18 to 29 who had mild COVID-19 (a few samples of this study predate the infection). Cell type and time point are not known. The rearrangement uses TRBV5-6 and TRBJ2-7, with a weak D call TRBD1 (6 bases). The CDR3 reads CASSEADRPGYEQYF. The CDR3, as DNA: TGTGCCAGCAGCGAAGCCGACAGGCCCGGCTACGAGCAGTACTTC.